Described below is a single TCR beta chain sequence and its context. Only in-frame clones appear in the TCRdb table, and some are missing; sequencing was by immunoSEQ multiplex PCR. The sample shows approximately 49,000 clones, 85% of them seen only once. The data stem from a study of OX40 agonist ivuxolimab in advanced cancers. The germline gives CDR1 LGHNA, CDR2 YNFKEQ. The length of the CDR3 is 16 residues. Trimming cost V 5 bases and J 3 bases, with 19 bases left between them. The receptor comes from an adult with an advanced solid tumor such as melanoma, head and neck, liver or kidney cancer. The chain carries TRBV4-2 and TRBJ1-2; no definite D call. Sequences were derived from CD4+ or CD8+ T cells sorted from blood, sampled in a trial of the OX40 agonist ivuxolimab. The CDR3 here is CASSIIGSLEDYGYTF. The CDR3 bases are TGTGCCAGCAGCATAATTGGGTCCCTGGAGGACTATGGCTACACCTTC.